This T cell receptor beta chain was sequenced for a study of response to subunit inactivated influenza vaccine. TCRdb fed the RT-PCR reads into MiXCR, producing one record per CDR3 protein. Of more than 400,000 distinct CDR3 sequences in the sample, approximately 11% were seen once. Concerning this clonotype itself: As yet, its antigen is unknown.

Study-level results: T cells newly recruited by each seasonal influenza vaccination are few, the authors suggested.

This CDR3 has 15 amino acids. From germline, CDR1 is SGHTA and CDR2 FQGNSA. V lost 5 bases, J lost 2 bases, and 15 bases lay in between. The chain uses TRBV7-2 and TRBJ2-5; D is undetermined. The TCR sequence derives from a man aged 50 to 59 who received an inactivated influenza vaccine. Material: PBMCs from blood, obtained 45 days after vaccination. In nucleotides, the CDR3 is TGTGCCAGCAGCCCATCGATGGCCGGACAAGAGACCCAGTACTTC. Amino acids: CASSPSMAGQETQYF.